The 10 T cell receptor beta chains reported below all come from one sample, sequenced in a study of cytomegalovirus exposure and HLA in healthy donors. Primers for the PCR totalled 60 Vbeta and 13 Jbeta. Assay used: immunoSEQ multiplex PCR; TCRdb lists only in-frame clones, some missing. Of 100,000 to 150,000 clones in the sample, 72% were seen once. The sample comprised PBMCs. All receptors derive from a young man in good health and CMV-seronegative.

The chain uses TRBV2 and TRBJ1-6; D call uncertain. Germline V gene sequence: CDR1 SNHLY, CDR2 FYNNEI. V was clipped by 7 bases and J by 8 bases, with 12 bases between them. This CDR3 has 13 residues. CDR3: CASIKGGDSPLHF. The CDR3 DNA follows: TGTGCCAGCATCAAGGGAGGCGATTCACCCCTCCACTTT.

Only a few counts were recorded for this clone. The J gene is TRBJ2-3, the V gene TRBV5-6; TRBD2 aligns across 8 bases. CDR3 length: 17 amino acids. CDR1 SGHDT and CDR2 YYEEEE come from the germline V gene. The J segment lost 0 bases and the V segment lost 4 bases, leaving 10 bases of the junction unmatched. The CDR3 region has the DNA TGTGCCAGCAGCCCAATGGCGGGGGGTCCTAGCACAGATACGCAGTATTTT. Translated: CASSPMAGGPSTDTQYF. The full variable domain, rest sourced from reference TRBV5-6 and TRBJ2-3, is DAGVTQSPTHLIKTRGQQVTLRCSPKSGHDTVSWYQQALGQGPQFIFQYYEEEERQRGNFPDRFSGHQFPNYSSELNVNALLLGDSALYLCASSPMAGGPSTDTQYFGPGTRLTVL.

The gene calls are TRBV28 and TRBJ1-1; TRBD1 matches at 10 bases. Trimming took 6 bases from V and 4 from J; bases not matched to a gene: 8. Germline lookup yields CDR1 MDHEN and CDR2 SYDVKM. This CDR3 is 15 amino acids long. CDR3 nucleotide sequence: TGTGCCAGCAGCCCTGATTGGACAGGGGGCACTGAAGCTTTCTTT. It specifies CASSPDWTGGTEAFF.

The chain combines TRBV5-1 with TRBJ2-1; 9 nucleotides line up with TRBD2. Germline V gene lookup returns CDR1 SGHRS and CDR2 YFSETQ. The junction had 12 bases not matched to a gene; V was cut back by 4 bases and J by 7 bases. The CDR3 loop spans 16 amino acids. CDR3 nucleotide sequence: TGCGCCAGCAGCCCCCCGGGTAGCGGGGGTTTGAATGAGCAGTTCTTC. It yields the protein CASSPPGSGGLNEQFF.

The genes are TRBV4-2 and TRBJ2-5, with 11 positions matching TRBD2. TRBJ2-7 explains the end of the DNA better; the J call may be wrong. Germline-derived CDR1 and CDR2 are LGHNA and YNFKEQ. This CDR3 has 17 amino acids. The CDR3 DNA sequence: TGTGCCAGCAGCCAAGAAGTGCTAGCGGGGGGCTCCTACGAGCAGTACTTC. Translating gives CASSQEVLAGGSYEQYF.

This clone was picked up a small number of times. The chain is built from TRBV7-8 and TRBJ2-7; weak D call: TRBD2 (5 bases). CDR3 size: 15 residues. Trimming shortened V by 1 base and J by 2 bases, and 12 bases separated the two germline ends. Germline V gene sequence: CDR1 SGHVS, CDR2 FQNEAQ. CDR3 DNA: TGTGCCAGCAGCTTAGAAGTAGGGAGAGCCTACGAGCAGTACTTC. It codes for CASSLEVGRAYEQYF.

V usage is TRBV28 and J usage is TRBJ1-1; D is possibly TRBD1 (6 bases). The CDR3 consists of 14 residues. Germline-derived CDR1 and CDR2 are MDHEN and SYDVKM. V lost 2 bases and J 10 bases, leaving 17 bases between the germline ends. CDR3 region: CASSLSGTRGSAFF. The CDR3 DNA reads TGTGCCAGCAGTTTAAGCGGGACAAGAGGGTCAGCTTTCTTT.

This clone appeared a single time. This chain uses TRBV28 with TRBJ1-2; D ambiguous. Germline V CDR1 and CDR2: MDHEN, SYDVKM. Trimming stripped 6 bases from V and 0 bases from J, with 5 bases between. There are 12 residues in the CDR3. The CDR3 is CASRGPNYGYTF. In nucleotides, the CDR3 is TGTGCCAGCAGGGGCCCTAACTATGGCTACACCTTC.

The CDR3 here is CASPPPGRAGEETQYF. The CDR3 DNA follows: TGTGCCAGCCCGCCGCCGGGGAGGGCGGGAGAAGAGACCCAGTACTTC. The chain carries TRBV28 and TRBJ2-5; 7 nucleotides match TRBD2. The V gene end was trimmed by 8 bases and the J gene end by 3 bases; junction bases not matched to a gene: 15. This CDR3 is 16 amino acids long. Germline loops: CDR1 MDHEN, CDR2 SYDVKM.

The rearrangement joins TRBV28 to TRBJ1-1, with 7 bases identical to TRBD1. Germline CDR1 is MDHEN and CDR2 is SYDVKM. This CDR3 is built from 16 residues. The V segment lost 7 bases and the J segment 2 bases; nucleotides outside the gene matches: 13. The DNA for the CDR3 is TGTGCCAGCACCCAGGTGAGAGGGGGCGGAAACACTGAAGCTTTCTTT. This gives the protein CASTQVRGGGNTEAFF.